This passage covers 9 T cell receptor beta chains from one sample sequenced in a study of OX40 agonist ivuxolimab in advanced cancers. Only in-frame clones appear in the TCRdb table, and some are missing; sequencing was by immunoSEQ multiplex PCR. The sample has over 85,000 clones, approximately 87% seen once. Material: CD4+ or CD8+ T cells sorted from blood, obtained in a trial of the OX40 agonist ivuxolimab. The receptors shown here come from an adult with an advanced solid tumor such as melanoma, head and neck, liver or kidney cancer.

The chain has TRBV9 and TRBJ1-6, with 7 bases fitting TRBD1. The germline V gene encodes CDR1 SGDLS and CDR2 YYNGEE. The J segment lost 8 bases and the V segment lost 0 bases, leaving 2 bases of the junction unmatched. CDR3 size: 14 residues. The CDR3 spells CASSVDTGDSPLHF. CDR3 nucleotide sequence: TGTGCCAGCAGCGTAGATACAGGGGATTCACCCCTCCACTTT.

The chain couples TRBV29-1 to TRBJ1-1; a possible D gene is TRBD1 (5 bases). V was cut by 6 bases and J by 0 bases, with 14 bases left in between. Germline V gene lookup returns CDR1 SQVTM and CDR2 ANQGSEA. The CDR3 is made up of 14 amino acids. CDR3 coding DNA: TGCAGCGTCGTTACTGGACATCTGAACACTGAAGCTTTCTTT. Translated: CSVVTGHLNTEAFF.

This clone showed up just a few times. The rearrangement uses TRBV27 and TRBJ2-1, with D perhaps matching TRBD2 (6 bases). Germline CDR1 reads MNHEY; CDR2 reads SMNVEV (reference sequence). V lost 0 bases and J lost 0, with 6 bases in between. The CDR3 extends over 15 amino acids. DNA for the CDR3: TGTGCCAGCAGTTTATCGGAGGGCTCCTACAATGAGCAGTTCTTC. This encodes CASSLSEGSYNEQFF.

The V call is TRBV30, the J call TRBJ2-1; 7 bases match TRBD2. The CDR3 is 13 amino acids. The germline CDR1 and CDR2 sequences are GTSNPN and SVGIG (reference sequence). Trimming cost V 5 bases and J 6 bases; bases outside gene matches: 7. The CDR3 nucleotides read TGTGCCTGGGGTAGCGGGTTTGGCAATGAGCAGTTCTTC. Translated: CAWGSGFGNEQFF.

This CDR3 reads CASSYRGILETQYF. The CDR3 DNA follows: TGTGCCAGCAGTTACAGGGGAATACTAGAGACCCAGTACTTC. The rearrangement links TRBV6-5 to TRBJ2-5, with D perhaps matching TRBD1 (5 bases). The ends were cut back, 2 bases at V and 4 bases at J, with 11 bases in the middle. Germline V gene sequence: CDR1 MNHEY, CDR2 SVGAGI. The CDR3 is made up of 14 amino acids.

This clone was recorded a few times. V is TRBV5-4 and J is TRBJ2-1, with TRBD1 as a possible D gene (6 bases). Germline CDR1 SGHNT, CDR2 YYREEE (reference sequence). The CDR3 is 12 residues long. V was shortened by 7 bases and J by 7 bases, with 12 bases between the two germline ends. The CDR3, as DNA: TGTGCCAGCTTCCGAGGGGGAAATGAGCAGTTCTTC. Amino acid sequence: CASFRGGNEQFF.

V is TRBV5-4 and J is TRBJ1-1; 8 nucleotides line up with TRBD1. The CDR3 length is 12 residues. Per germline, CDR1 SGHNT and CDR2 YYREEE (reference sequence). The junction had 7 bases not matched to a gene; V was cut back by 10 bases and J by 5 bases. For the CDR3, the DNA is TGTGCCGTTCAGGGGGCTTGGACTGAAGCTTTCTTT. This encodes CAVQGAWTEAFF.

The chain is built from TRBV6-4 and TRBJ1-1; 8 positions match TRBD1. Germline CDR1 and CDR2: MRHNA and SNTAGT. Trimming cost V 5 bases and J 6 bases; bases outside gene matches: 11. There are 15 residues in the CDR3. The CDR3 reads CASSLTGGVLAEAFF. DNA for the CDR3: TGTGCCAGCAGTCTAACAGGGGGTGTGTTGGCTGAAGCTTTCTTT.

The chain uses TRBV28 and TRBJ2-1; TRBD1 matches 7 bases. V shed 4 bases and J 6 bases; nucleotides not matched to a gene: 12. The CDR3 is 16 amino acids. Germline V lookup: CDR1 MDHEN, CDR2 SYDVKM. CDR3 nucleotide sequence: TGTGCCAGCAGTTCCCCGGTACCGACAGGGTTCAATGAGCAGTTCTTC. Its translation: CASSSPVPTGFNEQFF.